This T cell receptor beta chain was identified during a study of cytomegalovirus exposure and HLA in healthy donors. Regarding the study as a whole: Confirmation was obtained in vitro that three CMV-associated chains are specific for CMV antigens. The classifier was said to identify cytomegalovirus status with high specificity and sensitivity. A list of 150 to 200 TCR beta chains associated with cytomegalovirus was given.

The V gene end was trimmed by 6 bases and the J gene end by 4 bases; junction bases not matched to a gene: 8. CDR3 length: 14 residues. Looked up from germline, CDR1 is MNHEY and CDR2 is SVGAGI. As concerns this clone: The antigen remains unidentified.

The study ran its PCR with 60 Vbeta and 13 Jbeta primers. TCRdb's copy holds only in-frame clones and misses some; the assay was immunoSEQ multiplex PCR. The sample yields 110,000 or so clones, approximately 84% seen once. This clonotype was sampled from a male donor in good health and CMV-seronegative. The chain employs TRBV6-5 and TRBJ1-2; 7 positions match TRBD1. The source material was PBMCs. CDR3 in amino acids: CASRPRGTVYGYTF. CDR3 in DNA: TGTGCCAGCAGGCCACGCGGGACAGTCTATGGCTACACCTTC.